This TCR beta chain was profiled in a study of T cells in tumors after PD-1 blockade. Study-wide background: Excluded were patients with checkpoint blockade, immunosuppressants, or radiotherapy or other anti-cancer therapy within 4 weeks. A subset received ongoing vismodegib 150 mg daily alongside anti-PD-1 therapy. Tumor samples averaged about 26,000 templates (range about 550-99,264) and 5,000 to 7,500 unique clonotypes.

The table came from immunoSEQ multiplex PCR; TCRdb's copy has only in-frame clones and leaves some out. Seen here are thousands of clones, approximately 64% observed once, and the top ten hold around 5%. Findings of the study overall: Roughly 40% of tumor TCR clonotypes were also found in blood.

As concerns this clone: The antigen remains undetermined.

Trimming stripped 0 bases from V and 2 bases from J, with 8 bases between. CDR1 SGHKS and CDR2 YYEKEE come from the germline V gene (reference sequence). The CDR3 loop spans 15 amino acids. The source was tumor tissue, collected before anti-PD-1 treatment. The chain is built from TRBV5-5 and TRBJ2-2; no reliable D call. The receptor comes from a human donor with basal cell carcinoma. CDR3 protein: CASSLGQLNTGELFF. CDR3 sequence (DNA): TGTGCCAGCAGCTTGGGGCAGCTTAACACCGGGGAGCTGTTTTTT.